Following are 16 T cell receptor beta chains from one sample sequenced in a study of cytomegalovirus exposure and HLA in healthy donors. PCR primers comprised 60 Vbeta and 13 Jbeta primers. Sequencing was performed with immunoSEQ multiplex PCR; in TCRdb, only in-frame clones are kept and a portion is missing. This sample has about 170,000 clones, with roughly four fifths found just once. Sequenced sample: PBMCs. The receptor source for this set is a female donor in good health and CMV-seronegative.

For this clone: One junction end does not reproduce the germline sequence, and a read error may be involved. The chain couples TRBV5-6 to TRBJ2-3; 11 nucleotides align to TRBD2. CDR3 length equals 16 residues. CDR1 and CDR2 (germline): SGHDT, YYEEEE. The CDR3 is CASSLGGLAGTDTQYF. The CDR3 DNA follows: TGTGCCAGCAGTTTGGGGGGACTAGCGGGCACAGATACGCAGTATTTT.

In its sample, this clone was seen a few times. The rearrangement joins TRBV5-1 to TRBJ2-7; tentative D call: TRBD1 (6 bases). CDR1 is SGHRS, CDR2 YFSETQ, per germline. V was clipped by 0 bases and J by 5 bases, with 15 bases between them. CDR3 size: 15 residues. CDR3 nucleotides: TGCGCCAGCAGCTTGGCCCGACAGGCGGAGGACGAGCAGTACTTC. Translating gives CASSLARQAEDEQYF.

J is TRBJ1-2 and V is TRBV9; 9 nucleotides align to TRBD1. This CDR3 region has 12 residues. V lost 4 bases, J lost 9 bases, and 4 bases stayed unmatched. CDR1 is SGDLS and CDR2 is YYNGEE in the germline V gene. The CDR3 region has the DNA TGTGCCAGCAGCCGCGGACAGGGGAGCTACACCTTC. Translation gives CASSRGQGSYTF.

The rearrangement links TRBV5-1 to TRBJ1-2; D might be TRBD1 (6 bases). This CDR3 region has 15 residues. Germline CDR1 reads SGHRS; CDR2 reads YFSETQ. Trimming took 0 bases from V and 2 from J, leaving 11 bases between them. The CDR3 loop reads CASSLDGGPNYGYTF. Written as DNA, the CDR3 is TGCGCCAGCAGCTTGGATGGGGGCCCCAACTATGGCTACACCTTC.

The chain combines TRBV25-1 with TRBJ2-5, with a tentative D call TRBD2 (6 bases). The CDR3 has 14 residues. Per the germline V gene, CDR1 is MGHDK and CDR2 is SYGVNS. Trimming stripped 2 bases from V and 5 bases from J, with 12 bases between. CDR3 sequence reads: CASSEPGRGETQYF. The CDR3 bases are TGTGCCAGCAGTGAACCCGGGAGAGGGGAGACCCAGTACTTC.

The V call is TRBV9, the J call TRBJ2-1, with 12 nucleotides matching TRBD2. Germline V gives CDR1 SGDLS, CDR2 YYNGEE. The CDR3 contains 16 residues. V dropped 0 bases and J dropped 7; count of bases not matched to a gene: 5. CDR3 sequence (DNA): TGTGCCAGCAGCGTAGACCTAGCGGGGGGGCGGAATGAGCAGTTCTTC. The encoded protein is CASSVDLAGGRNEQFF.

The CDR3: CGLSGGQTQYF. The CDR3 nucleotides read TGCGGATTAAGCGGGGGGCAGACCCAGTACTTC. The gene calls are TRBV20-1 and TRBJ2-5, with TRBD2 matching over 9 bases. Germline V gives CDR1 DFQATT, CDR2 SNEGSKA (reference sequence). The CDR3 is made up of 11 amino acids.

This clone came up once. The chain joins TRBV7-9 to TRBJ2-5, with TRBD1 identical over 8 bases. The germline V gene has CDR1 SEHNR and CDR2 FQNEAQ (reference sequence). This CDR3 has 13 residues. J lost 7 bases, V lost 5 bases, and 6 bases had no gene match. The CDR3 DNA reads as TGTGCCAGCAGCACGACAGGGGTCGGGACCCAGTACTTC. Encoded protein: CASSTTGVGTQYF. Variable domain in full (rest from reference TRBV7-9 and TRBJ2-5): DTGVSQNPRHKITKRGQNVTFRCDPISEHNRLYWYRQTLGQGPEFLTYFQNEAQLEKSRLLSDRFSAERPKGSFSTLEIQRTEQGDSAMYLCASSTTGVGTQYFGPGTRLLVL.

The chain carries TRBV10-3 and TRBJ2-6; the D gene is possibly TRBD1 (6 bases). CDR1 and CDR2 from the germline V gene are ENHRY and SYGVKD. This CDR3 region has 12 residues. The V end lost 6 bases, the J end lost 10 bases, and 10 bases lay between the germline ends. CDR3 sequence (DNA): TGTGCCATCAGCATACAGGGAAACGTCCTGACTTTC. This encodes CAISIQGNVLTF.

This chain uses TRBV5-4 with TRBJ2-1; a weak D match, TRBD2 (6 bases). V gave up 4 bases and J gave up 4 bases, with 15 bases separating them. CDR3 length: 15 residues. Germline CDR1 is SGHNT and CDR2 is YYREEE (reference sequence). The CDR3 is CASSHQRESYNEQFF. CDR3 in DNA: TGTGCCAGCAGCCATCAACGGGAGTCATACAATGAGCAGTTCTTC.

The V call is TRBV7-3, the J call TRBJ2-1; D is uncertain. This CDR3 is 14 amino acids long. Trimming removed 3 bases at V and 9 bases at J, with 15 bases between. CDR1 and CDR2 from the germline V gene are SGHTA and FQGTGA. CDR3 coding DNA: TGTGCCAGCAGCTTGTTCGTGGGTAGGAGTGAGCAGTTCTTC. Translation: CASSLFVGRSEQFF.

The CDR3 here is CAISEGALSSYEQYF. The CDR3 DNA reads as TGTGCCATCAGTGAAGGGGCTCTTAGCTCCTACGAGCAGTACTTC. The chain links TRBV10-3 to TRBJ2-7; maybe TRBD1 (5 bases). Germline values: CDR1 ENHRY, CDR2 SYGVKD. Between the trimmed V and J ends, which lost 3 bases and 0 bases, there was a span of 12 bases. CDR3 size: 15 residues.

The rearrangement uses TRBV6-1 and TRBJ1-2; TRBD1 matches at 11 bases. Trimming at V came to 7 bases and at J to 3 bases, leaving 7 bases not matched to a gene. CDR1 and CDR2 (germline): MNHNS, SASEGT. The CDR3 runs 15 residues. The CDR3 DNA sequence: TGTGCCAGCACCTACGGACAGGGGGCACACTATGGCTACACCTTC. Translated: CASTYGQGAHYGYTF.

The chain couples TRBV7-2 to TRBJ2-2; TRBD2 agrees at 7 bases. V was pared by 7 bases and J by 4 bases, with 12 bases of the junction left unmatched. The germline gives CDR1 SGHTA, CDR2 FQGNSA. The CDR3 has 16 residues. CDR3: CASTKGGALGTGELFF. For the CDR3, the DNA is TGTGCCAGCACGAAGGGAGGGGCCTTAGGCACCGGGGAGCTGTTTTTT.

This clone appeared a few times. The J gene is TRBJ2-1, the V gene TRBV28; 9 nucleotides align to TRBD1. The CDR3 runs 16 residues. Germline CDR1 MDHEN, CDR2 SYDVKM. J lost 2 bases, V lost 5 bases, and 7 bases had no gene match. Written as DNA, the CDR3 is TGTGCCAGCAGTCCTGCGGGACAGGGTGCCTACAATGAGCAGTTCTTC. Its translation: CASSPAGQGAYNEQFF.

This sequence joins TRBV5-1 and TRBJ1-4; 8 positions match TRBD1. There are 14 residues in the CDR3. The J segment lost 8 bases and the V segment lost 4 bases, leaving 7 bases of the junction unmatched. Germline V gives CDR1 SGHRS, CDR2 YFSETQ. CDR3 DNA sequence: TGCGCCAGCAGCGCCCAGGGGGCGCGGGAAAAACTGTTTTTT. Its translation: CASSAQGAREKLFF. The whole variable domain, remainder taken from reference TRBV5-1 and TRBJ1-4, is KAGVTQTPRYLIKTRGQQVTLSCSPISGHRSVSWYQQTPGQGLQFLFEYFSETQRNKGNFPGRFSGRQFSNSRSEMNVSTLELGDSALYLCASSAQGAREKLFFGSGTQLSVL.